These 4 T cell receptor beta chains were all obtained from the same sample, sequenced in a study of T cells in pancreatic ductal adenocarcinoma. TCRdb keeps only in-frame clones here, not all; method: immunoSEQ multiplex PCR. The sample holds 5,000 or so clones; around three quarters are singletons and the top ten take approximately 8.2%. The selected patients with pancreatic ductal adenocarcinoma had surgery but no neoadjuvant therapy. Sample: pancreatic tumor tissue. These receptors all stem from a human donor with pancreatic ductal adenocarcinoma.

The rearrangement joins TRBV7-3 to TRBJ2-1; 10 bases line up with TRBD1. The CDR3 is 15 residues long. The V gene end was trimmed by 5 bases and the J gene end by 8 bases; junction bases not matched to a gene: 9. Germline assignment: CDR1 SGHTA and CDR2 FQGTGA. The CDR3 sequence is CASSVSGQGSYEQFF. The CDR3 DNA follows: TGTGCCAGCAGCGTTTCGGGACAGGGGTCGTATGAGCAGTTCTTC.

The chain is built from TRBV2 and TRBJ2-1, with a weak D call TRBD1 (6 bases). The germline V gene has CDR1 SNHLY and CDR2 FYNNEI. The length of the CDR3 is 14 residues. V lost 4 bases to trimming and J lost 5 bases, with 12 bases between them. The CDR3, as DNA: TGTGCCAGCAGTGCCCAGGGGCCCCACAATGAGCAGTTCTTC. It translates to CASSAQGPHNEQFF.

The chain has TRBV29-1 and TRBJ1-5; TRBD1 agrees at 8 bases. The CDR3 length is 14 residues. Unmatched junction bases numbered 6, after V lost 6 bases and J lost 2 bases. Per the germline V gene, CDR1 is SQVTM and CDR2 is ANQGSEA. CDR3: CSVVDRGGNQPQHF. CDR3 bases: TGCAGCGTGGTCGACAGGGGAGGCAATCAGCCCCAGCATTTT.

V and J are TRBV11-3 and TRBJ2-7; the match to TRBD2 covers 7 bases. The germline V gene has CDR1 SGHNT and CDR2 YENEEA. The CDR3 extends over 15 amino acids. Trimming removed 7 bases from V and 0 bases from J; junction bases left unmatched: 9. CDR3 nucleotides: TGTGCCAGCAAAGGATTGGGGGGGGTCTCCTACGAGCAGTACTTC. Translating it yields CASKGLGGVSYEQYF.